These T cell receptor beta chains were read from a single sample in a study of blood T cell repertoires in COVID-19. The repertoire was sequenced with immunoSEQ multiplex PCR; TCRdb's copy has only in-frame clones and lacks some. Among 380,000 or so clones listed, over 65% were seen once. What was sequenced was peripheral blood. These receptors were taken from a human donor with acute or convalescent COVID-19. The donor label of this sample is uncertain. Each CDR3 is given with its conserved first and last residue. Fields, in order: J gene, V gene, clone size, D gene, CDR3 DNA, CDR3 protein. A D gene is named only where the DNA matches it firmly. The size of a clone is reported for some rows only, either as once, few or many, or as a class for expanded clones.

TRBJ2-6 TRBV5-5 - TRBD1 TGTGCCAGCAGCCCAGGGGGCTCCCGGGGTGGGGCCAACGTCCTGACTTTC CASSPGGSRGGANVLTF
TRBJ2-4 TRBV4-2 - TRBD1 TGTGCCAGCAGCCAAGATCGACAGGGGTTAAGGAACATTCAGTACTTC CASSQDRQGLRNIQYF
TRBJ1-3 TRBV11-2 - - TGTGCCAGCAGGAGGAACCCGAAGAAAGGAAACACCATATATTTT CASRRNPKKGNTIYF
TRBJ1-5 TRBV6-1 - - TGTGCCAGCAGTGAAGCGGGGTTCGCGGGGTCGGCCCAGCATTTT CASSEAGFAGSAQHF
TRBJ1-1 TRBV18 - - TGTGCCAGCTCACCACATAAGGAGCTCTCCACTGAAGCTTTCTTT CASSPHKELSTEAFF
TRBJ1-3 TRBV5-5 - - TGTGCCAGCAGCTTGGGGGGGGTCTCTGGAAACACCATATATTTT CASSLGGVSGNTIYF
TRBJ2-1 TRBV5-1 - TRBD1 TGCGCCAGCAGTTTGACTCCGGGACAGTCTTATAATGAGCAGTTCTTC CASSLTPGQSYNEQFF
TRBJ1-5 TRBV5-1 - TRBD1 TGCGCCAGACAGGGGGCGCGTGTGAAGCCCCAGCATTTT CARQGARVKPQHF
TRBJ2-5 TRBV7-9 - TRBD1 TGTGCCAGCAGCCTGACAGGGGGCAGGGGAGAGACCCAGTACTTC CASSLTGGRGETQYF
TRBJ1-5 TRBV10-1 once - TGCGCCAGCAGTGAGGGACTGGGCAATCAGCCCCAGCATTTT CASSEGLGNQPQHF